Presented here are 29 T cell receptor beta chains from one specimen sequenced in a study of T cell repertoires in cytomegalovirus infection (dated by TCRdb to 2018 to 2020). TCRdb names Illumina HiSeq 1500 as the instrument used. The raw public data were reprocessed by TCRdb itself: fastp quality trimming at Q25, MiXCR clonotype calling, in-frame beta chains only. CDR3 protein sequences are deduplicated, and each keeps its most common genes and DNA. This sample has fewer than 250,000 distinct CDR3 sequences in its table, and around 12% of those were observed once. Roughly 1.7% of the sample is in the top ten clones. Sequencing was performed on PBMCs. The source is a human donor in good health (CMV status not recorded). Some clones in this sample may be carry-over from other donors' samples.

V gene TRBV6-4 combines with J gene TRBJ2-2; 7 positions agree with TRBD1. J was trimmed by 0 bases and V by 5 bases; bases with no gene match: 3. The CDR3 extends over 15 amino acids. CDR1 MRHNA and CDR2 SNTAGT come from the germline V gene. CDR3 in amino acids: CASSPGQTNTGELFF. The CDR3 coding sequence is TGTGCCAGCAGTCCGGGACAGACGAACACCGGGGAGCTGTTTTTT.

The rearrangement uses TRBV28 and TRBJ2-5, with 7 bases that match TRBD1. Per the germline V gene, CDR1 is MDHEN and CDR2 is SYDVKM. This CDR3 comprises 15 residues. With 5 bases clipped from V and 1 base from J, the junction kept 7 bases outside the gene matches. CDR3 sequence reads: CASSASTGAQETQYF. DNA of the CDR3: TGTGCCAGCAGTGCGTCAACAGGGGCCCAAGAGACCCAGTACTTC.

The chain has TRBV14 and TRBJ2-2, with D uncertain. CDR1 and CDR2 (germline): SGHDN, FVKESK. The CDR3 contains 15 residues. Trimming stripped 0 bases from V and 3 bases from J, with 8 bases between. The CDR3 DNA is TGTGCCAGCAGCCAAGAAATGGGATACACCGGGGAGCTGTTTTTT. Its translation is CASSQEMGYTGELFF.

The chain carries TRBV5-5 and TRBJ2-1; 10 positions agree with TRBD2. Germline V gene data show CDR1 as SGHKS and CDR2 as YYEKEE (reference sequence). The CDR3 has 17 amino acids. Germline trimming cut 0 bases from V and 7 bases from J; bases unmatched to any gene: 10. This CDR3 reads CASSLEGPGLAINEQFF. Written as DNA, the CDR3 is TGTGCCAGCAGCTTGGAGGGGCCGGGACTAGCGATTAATGAGCAGTTCTTC.

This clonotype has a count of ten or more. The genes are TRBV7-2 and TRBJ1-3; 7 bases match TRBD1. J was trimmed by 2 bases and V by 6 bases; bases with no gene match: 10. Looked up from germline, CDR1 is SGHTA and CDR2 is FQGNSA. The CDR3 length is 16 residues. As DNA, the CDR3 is TGTGCCAGCAGTCCCCAGGGGGGTCCTACTGGAAACACCATATATTTT. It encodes CASSPQGGPTGNTIYF.

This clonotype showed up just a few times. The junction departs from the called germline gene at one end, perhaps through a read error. The DNA of the CDR3 is TGCGCCAGCAGCCAACTGGGACCGCTTTCGAATTTT. Translation: CASSQLGPLSNF. The chain couples TRBV4-3 to TRBJ1-5, with D perhaps matching TRBD1 (5 bases). Germline V lookup: CDR1 LGHNA, CDR2 YSLEER. The CDR3 is 12 residues long.

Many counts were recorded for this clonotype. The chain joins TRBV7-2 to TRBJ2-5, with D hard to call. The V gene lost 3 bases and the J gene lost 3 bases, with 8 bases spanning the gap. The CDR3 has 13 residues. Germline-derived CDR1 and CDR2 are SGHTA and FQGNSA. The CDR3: CASSLNREETQYF. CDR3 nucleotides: TGTGCCAGCAGCTTGAACCGAGAAGAGACCCAGTACTTC.

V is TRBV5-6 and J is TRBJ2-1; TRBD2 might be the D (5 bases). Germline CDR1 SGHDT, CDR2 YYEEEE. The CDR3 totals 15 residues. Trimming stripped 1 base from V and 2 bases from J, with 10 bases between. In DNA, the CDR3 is TGTGCCAGCAGCTTGCGGAGGATCACCTACAATGAGCAGTTCTTC. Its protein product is CASSLRRITYNEQFF.

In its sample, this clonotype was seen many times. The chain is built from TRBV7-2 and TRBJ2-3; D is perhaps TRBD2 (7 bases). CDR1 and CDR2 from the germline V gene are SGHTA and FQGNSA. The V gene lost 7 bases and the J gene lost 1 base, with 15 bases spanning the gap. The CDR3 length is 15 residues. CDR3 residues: CASNLGGGGTDTQYF. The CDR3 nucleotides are TGTGCCAGCAATCTAGGGGGGGGGGGCACAGATACGCAGTATTTT.

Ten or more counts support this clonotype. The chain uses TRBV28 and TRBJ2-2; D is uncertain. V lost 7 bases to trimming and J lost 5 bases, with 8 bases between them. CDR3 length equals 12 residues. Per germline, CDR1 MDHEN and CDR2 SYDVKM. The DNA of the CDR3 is TGTGCCAGCAACCGAATGACCGGGGAGCTGTTTTTT. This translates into CASNRMTGELFF.

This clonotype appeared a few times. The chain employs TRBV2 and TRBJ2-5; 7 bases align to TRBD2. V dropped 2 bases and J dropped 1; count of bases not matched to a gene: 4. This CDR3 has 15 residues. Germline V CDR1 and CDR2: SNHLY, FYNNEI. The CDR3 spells CASSEFAGVQETQYF. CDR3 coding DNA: TGTGCCAGCAGTGAATTTGCGGGGGTCCAAGAGACCCAGTACTTC. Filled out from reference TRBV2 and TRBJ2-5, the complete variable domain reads EPEVTQTPSHQVTQMGQEVILRCVPISNHLYFYWYRQILGQKVEFLVSFYNNEISEKSEIFDDQFSVERPDGSNFTLKIRSTKLEDSAMYFCASSEFAGVQETQYFGPGTRLLVL.

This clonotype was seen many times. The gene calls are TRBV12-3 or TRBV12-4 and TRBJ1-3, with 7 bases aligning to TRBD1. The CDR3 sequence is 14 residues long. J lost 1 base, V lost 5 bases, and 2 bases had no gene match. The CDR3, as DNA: TGTGCCAGCAGTGCAGGGGGTTCTGGAAACACCATATATTTT. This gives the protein CASSAGGSGNTIYF.

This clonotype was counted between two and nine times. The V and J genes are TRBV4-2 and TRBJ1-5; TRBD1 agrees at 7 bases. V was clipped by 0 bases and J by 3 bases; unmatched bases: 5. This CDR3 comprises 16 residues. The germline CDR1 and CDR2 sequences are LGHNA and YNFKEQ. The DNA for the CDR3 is TGTGCCAGCAGCCAAGATATTGGGACAGACAATCAGCCCCAGCATTTT. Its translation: CASSQDIGTDNQPQHF.

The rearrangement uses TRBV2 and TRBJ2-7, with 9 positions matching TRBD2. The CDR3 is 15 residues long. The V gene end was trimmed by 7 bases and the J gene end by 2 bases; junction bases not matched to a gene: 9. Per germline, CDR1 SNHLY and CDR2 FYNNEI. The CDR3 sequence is CASKYSGGRPYEQYF. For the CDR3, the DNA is TGTGCCAGCAAATATAGCGGGGGCCGCCCCTACGAGCAGTACTTC.

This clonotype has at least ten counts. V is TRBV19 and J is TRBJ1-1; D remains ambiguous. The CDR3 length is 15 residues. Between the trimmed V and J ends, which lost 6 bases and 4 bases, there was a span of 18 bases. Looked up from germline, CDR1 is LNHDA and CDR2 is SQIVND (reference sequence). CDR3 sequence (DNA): TGTGCCAGTAGGCGGGCGGGGAATGTTGTCACTGAAGCTTTCTTT. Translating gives CASRRAGNVVTEAFF.

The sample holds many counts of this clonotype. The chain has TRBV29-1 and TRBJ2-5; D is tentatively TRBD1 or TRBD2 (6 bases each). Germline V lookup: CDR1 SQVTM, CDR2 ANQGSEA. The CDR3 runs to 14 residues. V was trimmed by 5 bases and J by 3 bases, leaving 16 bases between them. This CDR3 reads CSVNLAKGEETQYF. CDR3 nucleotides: TGCAGCGTTAATCTAGCGAAGGGGGAAGAGACCCAGTACTTC.

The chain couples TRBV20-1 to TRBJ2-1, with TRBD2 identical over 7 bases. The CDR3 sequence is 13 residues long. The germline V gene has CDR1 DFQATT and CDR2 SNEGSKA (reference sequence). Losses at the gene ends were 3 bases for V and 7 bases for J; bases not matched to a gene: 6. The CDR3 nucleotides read TGCAGTGCTAGGGAGGGCGGGAGTAATGAGCAGTTCTTC. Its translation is CSAREGGSNEQFF.

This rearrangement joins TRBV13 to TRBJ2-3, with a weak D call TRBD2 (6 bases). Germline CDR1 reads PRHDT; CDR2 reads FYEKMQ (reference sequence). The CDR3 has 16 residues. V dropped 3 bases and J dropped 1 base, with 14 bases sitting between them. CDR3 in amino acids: CASSFQRSGRTDTQYF. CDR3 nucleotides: TGTGCCAGCAGCTTTCAGCGTAGCGGACGCACAGATACGCAGTATTTT.

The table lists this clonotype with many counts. Written as DNA, the CDR3 is TGTGCCAGCAGCTTAAGTTCTGGGGCAGGTGGGGCCAACGTCCTGACTTTC. Its translation is CASSLSSGAGGANVLTF. The gene calls are TRBV7-2 and TRBJ2-6, with a possible D match to TRBD1 (5 bases). CDR1 SGHTA and CDR2 FQGNSA come from the germline V gene. Trimming pared 2 bases from V and 3 bases from J, leaving 14 bases between. The CDR3 loop spans 17 amino acids. The entire variable domain, with the rest obtained from reference TRBV7-2 and TRBJ2-6, is as follows: GAGVSQSPSNKVTEKGKDVELRCDPISGHTALYWYRQSLGQGLEFLIYFQGNSAPDKSGLPSDRFSAERTGGSVSTLTIQRTQQEDSAVYLCASSLSSGAGGANVLTFGAGSRLTVL.

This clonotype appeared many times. CDR3 sequence (DNA): TGTGCCAGCAGTTGGTCGCAAGAGACCCAGTACTTC. Protein product: CASSWSQETQYF. The chain carries TRBV28 and TRBJ2-5, with no clear D. Germline loops: CDR1 MDHEN, CDR2 SYDVKM. Trimming left V 4 bases short and J 2 bases short, with 5 bases between. The CDR3 runs to 12 residues.

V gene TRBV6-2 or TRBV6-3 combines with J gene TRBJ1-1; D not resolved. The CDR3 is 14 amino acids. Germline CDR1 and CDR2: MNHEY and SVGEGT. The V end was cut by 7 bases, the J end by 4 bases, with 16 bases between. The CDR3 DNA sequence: TGTGCCAGCACCTCAAGGTACGCAGCCACTGAAGCTTTCTTT. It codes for CASTSRYAATEAFF.

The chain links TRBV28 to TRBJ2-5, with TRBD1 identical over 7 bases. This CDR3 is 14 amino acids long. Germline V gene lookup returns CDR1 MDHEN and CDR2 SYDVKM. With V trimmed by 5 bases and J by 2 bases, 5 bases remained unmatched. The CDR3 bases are TGTGCCAGCAGTCCAGGGGGAAGGCAAGAGACCCAGTACTTC. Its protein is CASSPGGRQETQYF.

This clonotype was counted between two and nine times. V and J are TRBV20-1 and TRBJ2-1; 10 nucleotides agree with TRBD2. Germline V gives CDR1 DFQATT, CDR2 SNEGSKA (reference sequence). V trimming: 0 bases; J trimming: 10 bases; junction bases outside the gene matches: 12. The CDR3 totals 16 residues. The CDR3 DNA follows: TGCAGTGCTAGAGATATAGCTAGCGGGGGCCGAGGGGAGCAGTTCTTC. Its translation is CSARDIASGGRGEQFF.

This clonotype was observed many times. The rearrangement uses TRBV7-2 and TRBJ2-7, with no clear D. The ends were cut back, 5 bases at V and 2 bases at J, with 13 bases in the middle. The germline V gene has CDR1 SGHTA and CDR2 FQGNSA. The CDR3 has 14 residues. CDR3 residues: CASSLTRPPYEQYF. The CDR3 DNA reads TGTGCCAGCAGCCTCACAAGGCCCCCCTACGAGCAGTACTTC.

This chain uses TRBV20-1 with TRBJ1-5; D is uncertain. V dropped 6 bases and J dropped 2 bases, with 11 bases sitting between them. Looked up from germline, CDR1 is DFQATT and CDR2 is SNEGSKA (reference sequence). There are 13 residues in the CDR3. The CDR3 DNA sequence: TGCAGTGCCCCAGAGGCGGGCAATCAGCCCCAGCATTTT. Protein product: CSAPEAGNQPQHF.

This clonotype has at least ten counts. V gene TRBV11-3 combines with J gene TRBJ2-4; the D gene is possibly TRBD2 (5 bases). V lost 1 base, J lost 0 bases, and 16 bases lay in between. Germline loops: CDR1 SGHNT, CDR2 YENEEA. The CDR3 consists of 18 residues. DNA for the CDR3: TGTGCCAGCAGCTTAGGCCGGACGGATGGACTAGCCAAAAACATTCAGTACTTC. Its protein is CASSLGRTDGLAKNIQYF.

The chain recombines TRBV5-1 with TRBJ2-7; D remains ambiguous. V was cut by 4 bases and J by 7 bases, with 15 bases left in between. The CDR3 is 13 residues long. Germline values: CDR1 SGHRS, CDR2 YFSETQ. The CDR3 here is CASSPIEASEQYF. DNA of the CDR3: TGCGCCAGCAGCCCTATCGAAGCGTCTGAGCAGTACTTC.

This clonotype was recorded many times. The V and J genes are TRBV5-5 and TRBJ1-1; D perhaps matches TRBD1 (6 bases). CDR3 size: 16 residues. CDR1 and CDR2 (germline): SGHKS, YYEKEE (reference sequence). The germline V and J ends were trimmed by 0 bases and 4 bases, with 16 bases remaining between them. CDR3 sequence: CASSLEGGRVVTEAFF. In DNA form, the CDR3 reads TGTGCCAGCAGCTTGGAAGGGGGGCGGGTTGTCACTGAAGCTTTCTTT.

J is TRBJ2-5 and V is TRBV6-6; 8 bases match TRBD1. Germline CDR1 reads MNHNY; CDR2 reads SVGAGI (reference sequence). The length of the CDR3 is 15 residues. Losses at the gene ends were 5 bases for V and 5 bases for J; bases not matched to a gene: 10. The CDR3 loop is CASSSSRGRFETQYF. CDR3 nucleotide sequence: TGTGCCAGCAGTAGCTCCAGGGGGCGCTTCGAGACCCAGTACTTC.